These 27 T cell receptor beta chains were all obtained from the same sample, sequenced in a study of blood T cells in healthy people across ages. The authors ran a second PCR of about 6 to 12 cycles using a sample-barcoded 5' primer and a J-beta primer mix. MiXCR, run by TCRdb on the 5' RACE reads, gives a single entry per CDR3 protein. The profile shows 1,300,000 or so distinct CDR3 sequences, 45% to 70% of them singletons. The sample consisted of blood. Receptors were obtained from a man between 18 and 29 years old in good health.

The chain recombines TRBV7-9 with TRBJ2-3; 12 bases agree with TRBD2. V trimming: 0 bases; J trimming: 2 bases; junction bases outside the gene matches: 6. This CDR3 spans 18 amino acids. Looked up from germline, CDR1 is SEHNR and CDR2 is FQNEAQ (reference sequence). CDR3 DNA: TGTGCCAGCAGCTTAGCACTAGCGGGAGGTCTGATCACAGATACGCAGTATTTT. Amino acid sequence: CASSLALAGGLITDTQYF.

This clonotype was recorded only once. V gene TRBV6-6 combines with J gene TRBJ1-4; 8 bases align to TRBD1. The V segment lost 5 bases and the J segment 8 bases; nucleotides outside the gene matches: 13. CDR1 and CDR2 (germline): MNHNY, SVGAGI (reference sequence). This CDR3 contains 16 residues. The DNA for the CDR3 is TGTGCCAGCAGTCGCCCCCGACAGGGGACTTACGAAAAACTGTTTTTT. It specifies CASSRPRQGTYEKLFF.

The chain has TRBV7-9 and TRBJ1-1; D is possibly TRBD1 (6 bases). Trimming took off 6 bases at V and 4 bases at J, with 18 bases between the two ends. From germline, CDR1 is SEHNR and CDR2 FQNEAQ (reference sequence). The CDR3 is 15 residues long. This CDR3 is CASSPQYGGLTEAFF. The CDR3 DNA reads as TGTGCCAGCAGTCCGCAGTATGGGGGGCTCACTGAAGCTTTCTTT. Filled out from reference TRBV7-9 and TRBJ1-1, the complete variable domain reads DTGVSQNPRHKITKRGQNVTFRCDPISEHNRLYWYRQTLGQGPEFLTYFQNEAQLEKSRLLSDRFSAERPKGSFSTLEIQRTEQGDSAMYLCASSPQYGGLTEAFFGQGTRLTVV.

V and J are TRBV4-2 and TRBJ2-7, with D possibly being TRBD2 (7 bases). Trimming took 0 bases from V and 6 from J, leaving 18 bases between them. CDR3 length: 16 amino acids. Germline CDR1 is LGHNA and CDR2 is YNFKEQ. Here the CDR3 DNA reads TGTGCCAGCAGCCAAGATAAGGGGGACCCGGGGGGCGAGCAGTACTTC. Encoded protein: CASSQDKGDPGGEQYF.

This chain's CDR3 is CSVDLGGYNEQFF. CDR3 nucleotide sequence: TGCAGCGTTGATCTTGGCGGGTACAATGAGCAGTTCTTC. This rearrangement joins TRBV29-1 to TRBJ2-1, with D perhaps matching TRBD2 (5 bases). V dropped 3 bases and J dropped 4 bases, with 10 bases sitting between them. Germline CDR1 reads SQVTM; CDR2 reads ANQGSEA. The length of the CDR3 is 13 residues.

The rearrangement joins TRBV20-1 to TRBJ1-1, with 8 bases matching TRBD1. Germline loops: CDR1 DFQATT, CDR2 SNEGSKA (reference sequence). CDR3 length: 15 amino acids. The junction had 9 bases not matched to a gene; V was cut back by 5 bases and J by 1 base. The CDR3 protein is CSAPRTGRGNTEAFF. CDR3 nucleotides: TGCAGTGCTCCCAGGACAGGGCGGGGGAACACTGAAGCTTTCTTT.

The chain employs TRBV20-1 and TRBJ2-1; D unresolved. The CDR3 is made up of 16 amino acids. V was trimmed by 0 bases and J by 2 bases, leaving 14 bases between them. From germline, CDR1 is DFQATT and CDR2 SNEGSKA (reference sequence). The CDR3 DNA is TGCAGTGCTAGAGATATTTTTAGAAACACCTACAATGAGCAGTTCTTC. Translation gives CSARDIFRNTYNEQFF.

V usage is TRBV6-1 and J usage is TRBJ1-2, with D unclear. V lost 11 bases to trimming and J lost 4 bases, with 8 bases between them. CDR1 MNHNS and CDR2 SASEGT come from the germline V gene. This CDR3 comprises 10 residues. The CDR3: CAGRSYGYTF. Written as DNA, the CDR3 is TGTGCCGGAAGGAGCTATGGCTACACCTTC.

This chain links TRBV6-2 or TRBV6-3 with TRBJ2-1; the D gene is possibly TRBD1 (6 bases). The CDR3 sequence is 16 residues long. V dropped 7 bases and J dropped 4 bases, with 20 bases sitting between them. The V gene's germline CDR1 is MNHEY and CDR2 SVGEGT. CDR3 loop: CASTTGSPLNYNEQFF. As DNA, the CDR3 is TGTGCCAGCACCACAGGGTCACCCTTAAATTACAATGAGCAGTTCTTC.

Written as DNA, the CDR3 is TGTGCCAGCAGCCAACCACGACTAGCGGGAGGCACAGATACGCAGTATTTT. As protein: CASSQPRLAGGTDTQYF. The gene calls are TRBV3-1 and TRBJ2-3, with TRBD2 matching over 12 bases. The V gene's germline CDR1 is LGHDT and CDR2 YNNKEL (reference sequence). Trimming at V came to 2 bases and at J to 1 base, leaving 4 bases not matched to a gene. The CDR3 contains 17 residues.

This rearrangement joins TRBV4-1 to TRBJ2-1, with 10 bases that match TRBD2. CDR3 length: 16 amino acids. Germline CDR1 MGHRA, CDR2 YSYEKL. The V segment lost 3 bases and the J segment 8 bases; nucleotides outside the gene matches: 10. The CDR3 protein is CASSHDGLAGVYEQFF. In DNA, the CDR3 is TGCGCCAGCAGCCATGATGGGCTAGCGGGAGTCTATGAGCAGTTCTTC.

This clonotype was seen a handful of times. The J gene is TRBJ2-4, the V gene TRBV18; 11 bases agree with TRBD2. The J call may be incorrect, as the DNA end agrees better with TRBJ2-7. The CDR3 is made up of 16 amino acids. CDR1 is KGHSH, CDR2 LQKENI, per germline. The CDR3 sequence is CASSPDRLAGSYEQYF. As DNA, the CDR3 is TGTGCCAGCTCACCAGATCGACTAGCGGGATCGTACGAGCAGTACTTC.

Here the CDR3 reads CSARDGRGGLDEQYF. Here the CDR3 DNA reads TGCAGTGCTAGAGATGGGAGGGGGGGCCTTGACGAGCAGTACTTC. The rearrangement joins TRBV20-1 to TRBJ2-7; D may be TRBD2 (7 bases). The CDR3 runs 15 residues. The germline CDR1 and CDR2 sequences are DFQATT and SNEGSKA (reference sequence). V lost 0 bases and J 5 bases, leaving 17 bases between the germline ends.

As regards this clonotype: A junction boundary mismatches the germline segment, possibly from a read error. The V and J genes are TRBV12-3 or TRBV12-4 and TRBJ2-7; the D is unclear. There are 13 residues in the CDR3. In DNA form, the CDR3 reads TGTGCCAGCAGTTTAGCCCCCACCTACGGGCAGTACTTC. It codes for CASSLAPTYGQYF.

This clonotype was recorded only once. This chain connects TRBV3-1 to TRBJ1-1; D is unclear. The CDR3 has 16 amino acids. Trimming pared 0 bases from V and 3 bases from J, leaving 14 bases between. Germline V gene data show CDR1 as LGHDT and CDR2 as YNNKEL (reference sequence). The DNA of the CDR3 is TGTGCCAGCAGCCAAGACCCGACCTCCGCTTACACTGAAGCTTTCTTT. Translated: CASSQDPTSAYTEAFF.

This chain uses TRBV6-5 with TRBJ1-1; 8 bases agree with TRBD1. V shed 6 bases, J shed 4 bases, and the junction held 7 bases outside the gene matches. CDR1 MNHEY and CDR2 SVGAGI come from the germline V gene. CDR3 length: 14 residues. In nucleotides, the CDR3 is TGTGCCAGCAGGCCAGACAGGGGACCCACTGAAGCTTTCTTT. This encodes CASRPDRGPTEAFF.

J is TRBJ1-4 and V is TRBV6-5, with D unresolved. Germline V CDR1 and CDR2: MNHEY, SVGAGI. V was cut by 3 bases and J by 12 bases, with 17 bases left in between. This CDR3 contains 14 residues. As DNA, the CDR3 is TGTGCCAGCAGTTATGACCGCTCGGACGTGGAACTGTTTTTT. It is translated as CASSYDRSDVELFF.

Only one count was recorded for this clonotype. V gene TRBV21-1 combines with J gene TRBJ2-5; TRBD2 is the table's D call, not checked against the DNA. TRBV21-1 is termed a pseudogene. The CDR3 length is 18 residues. As DNA, the CDR3 is TGTACCAGCAGTTCGGGACTAGCGGGGGGCCTGTACCAAGAGACCCAGTACTTC. Its translation: CTSSSGLAGGLYQETQYF.

The chain links TRBV6-1 to TRBJ2-3; D gene ambiguous. The length of the CDR3 is 13 residues. V was cut by 10 bases and J by 0 bases, with 11 bases left in between. Germline V gives CDR1 MNHNS, CDR2 SASEGT. The CDR3 DNA is TGTGCCACCGTAGTTTCTAGCACAGATACGCAGTATTTT. This translates into CATVVSSTDTQYF.

V and J are TRBV7-6 and TRBJ1-1; a weak D match, TRBD1 (6 bases). Trimming left V 5 bases short and J 6 bases short, with 16 bases between. The CDR3 is made up of 14 amino acids. Germline V CDR1 and CDR2: SGHVS, FNYEAQ. DNA for the CDR3: TGTGCCAGCAGCCGCAGGGGACCGGGTTCTGAAGCTTTCTTT. Translating it yields CASSRRGPGSEAFF.

The CDR3 loop is CAWSTTASYNEQFF. The DNA of the CDR3 is TGTGCCTGGAGTACTACTGCCTCCTACAATGAGCAGTTCTTC. The rearrangement links TRBV30 to TRBJ2-1; D call uncertain. This CDR3 has 14 residues. Trimming left V 2 bases short and J 0 bases short, with 8 bases between. Per germline, CDR1 GTSNPN and CDR2 SVGIG (reference sequence). Full variable domain (outside the CDR3, taken from reference TRBV30 and TRBJ2-1): SQTIHQWPATLVQPVGSPLSLECTVEGTSNPNLYWYRQAAGRGLQLLFYSVGIGQISSEVPQNLSASRPQDRQFILSSKKLLLSDSGFYLCAWSTTASYNEQFFGPGTRLTVL.

J is TRBJ2-3 and V is TRBV15, with D unresolved. CDR1 is LNHNV and CDR2 is YYDKDF in the germline V gene (reference sequence). The V gene lost 2 bases and the J gene lost 4 bases, with 13 bases spanning the gap. This CDR3 has 15 amino acids. Here the CDR3 reads CATSRNRLSADTQYF. The CDR3 DNA reads as TGTGCCACCAGCAGAAACCGACTGAGCGCAGATACGCAGTATTTT.

This clonotype was seen more than once but under ten times. The J gene is TRBJ2-3, the V gene TRBV29-1; perhaps TRBD2 as D (6 bases). Germline-derived CDR1 and CDR2 are SQVTM and ANQGSEA. CDR3 length equals 13 residues. Trimming stripped 7 bases from V and 2 bases from J, with 13 bases between. The CDR3 DNA sequence: TGCAGCGACCGGGACTTTCACACAGATACGCAGTATTTT. It is translated as CSDRDFHTDTQYF.

The genes are TRBV7-2 and TRBJ2-1; D possibly corresponds to TRBD1 (6 bases). With 5 bases removed from V and 9 bases from J, the gap between germline ends came to 14 bases. CDR3 length: 13 amino acids. The V gene's germline CDR1 is SGHTA and CDR2 FQGNSA. The CDR3 DNA is TGTGCCAGCAGCGTAAGACAGGTCAGTGAGCAGTTCTTC. Translated, it gives CASSVRQVSEQFF.

DNA of the CDR3: TGTGCCAGCAGAATCAAAGGGACAGGTATTTACAATGAGCAGTTCTTC. It specifies CASRIKGTGIYNEQFF. The V gene is TRBV12-3 or TRBV12-4, the J gene TRBJ2-1, with 8 bases identical to TRBD1. This CDR3 is 16 amino acids long. With 6 bases clipped from V and 4 bases from J, the junction kept 11 bases outside the gene matches.

The chain uses TRBV7-6 and TRBJ1-1; D remains unclear. Trimming cost V 4 bases and J 7 bases, with 10 bases left between them. The CDR3 loop spans 12 amino acids. Germline CDR1 SGHVS, CDR2 FNYEAQ. DNA of the CDR3: TGTGCCAGCAGCTCTAGTGTCGGTGAAGCTTTCTTT. This translates into CASSSSVGEAFF. Combining the CDR3 with reference TRBV7-6 and TRBJ1-1 gives the whole variable domain GAGVSQSPRYKVTKRGQDVALRCDPISGHVSLYWYRQALGQGPEFLTYFNYEAQQDKSGLPNDRFSAERPEGSISTLTIQRTEQRDSAMYRCASSSSVGEAFFGQGTRLTVV.

This chain uses TRBV7-8 with TRBJ2-1, with TRBD2 identical over 8 bases. The germline V gene encodes CDR1 SGHVS and CDR2 FQNEAQ. The CDR3 contains 15 residues. J gave up 5 bases and V 5 bases, and 8 bases lay outside the gene matches. CDR3 residues: CASSPIGTRNNEQFF. The CDR3 DNA sequence: TGTGCCAGCAGCCCTATCGGGACTAGAAACAATGAGCAGTTCTTC.